This TCR beta chain is drawn from a study of shared clonotypes between healthy human individuals. Study results and caveats: Memory subsets generally showed lower estimated richness than naive subsets. Genetic and exposure-history diversity was limited by the few donors.

The repertoire was sequenced with immunoSEQ multiplex PCR; TCRdb's copy has only in-frame clones and lacks some. The table records about 2.1 million clones, roughly 95% of them present only once. Naive CD8 cells were CD45RO-negative, positively selected for CCR7, excluding terminally differentiated effector memory CD45RA+ cells. A single count supports this clone. Its target is not known. Germline trimming cut 10 bases from V and 1 base from J; bases unmatched to any gene: 2. CDR1 MDHEN and CDR2 SYDVKM come from the germline V gene. This CDR3 region has 14 residues. The chain carries TRBV28 and TRBJ2-2, with 11 bases lining up with TRBD2. This TCR came from a young man in good health. Some clones in this sample may be carry-over from other donors' samples. Source material: naive CD8+ T cells from PBMCs. Here the CDR3 reads CAMGTSGNTGELFF. Written as DNA, the CDR3 is TGTGCCATGGGGACTAGCGGGAACACCGGGGAGCTGTTTTTT.